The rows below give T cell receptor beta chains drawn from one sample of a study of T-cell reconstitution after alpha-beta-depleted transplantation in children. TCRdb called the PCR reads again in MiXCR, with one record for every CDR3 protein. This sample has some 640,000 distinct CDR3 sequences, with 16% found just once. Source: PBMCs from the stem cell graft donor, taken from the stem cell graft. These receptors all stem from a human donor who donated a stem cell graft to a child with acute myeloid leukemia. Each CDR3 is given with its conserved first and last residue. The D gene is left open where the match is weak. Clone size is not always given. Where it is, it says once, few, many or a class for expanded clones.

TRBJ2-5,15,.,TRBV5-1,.,CASSSEGLAQETQYF,TGCGCCAGCAGCTCTGAGGGGCTAGCTCAAGAGACCCAGTACTTC
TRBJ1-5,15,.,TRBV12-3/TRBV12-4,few,CASSSTGGGNQPQHF,TGTGCCAGCAGTTCGACAGGTGGGGGCAATCAGCCCCAGCATTTT
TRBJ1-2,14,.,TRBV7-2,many,CASSFTPGASGYTF,TGTGCCAGCAGCTTCACACCGGGGGCGAGTGGCTACACCTTC
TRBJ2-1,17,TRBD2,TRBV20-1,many,CSARDWIAGQRNNEQFF,TGCAGTGCTAGAGATTGGATAGCGGGGCAGCGAAACAATGAGCAGTTCTTC
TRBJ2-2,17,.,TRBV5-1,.,CASSPLGVGKNTGELFF,TGCGCCAGCAGCCCGCTGGGGGTAGGGAAGAACACCGGGGAGCTGTTTTTT
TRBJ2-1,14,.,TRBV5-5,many,CASSTHSAKNEQFF,TGTGCCAGCAGCACCCATTCCGCAAAGAATGAGCAGTTCTTC
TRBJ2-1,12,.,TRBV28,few,CASSLRSIEQFF,TGTGCCAGCAGTTTGAGGTCAATTGAGCAGTTCTTC
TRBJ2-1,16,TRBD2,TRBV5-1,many,CASSLGLAGGYNEQFF,TGTGCCAGCAGCTTGGGTCTTGCGGGAGGCTACAATGAGCAGTTCTTC
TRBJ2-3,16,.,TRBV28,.,CASSGLAIPNTDTQYF,TGTGCCAGCAGTGGCTTAGCGATACCCAACACAGATACGCAGTATTTT
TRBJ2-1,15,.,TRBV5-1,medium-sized,CASSLNDRSFNEQFF,TGCGCCAGCAGCTTGAACGACAGAAGTTTCAATGAGCAGTTCTTC
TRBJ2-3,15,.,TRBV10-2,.,CASTSVGGGTDTQYF,TGCGCCAGCACCTCGGTTGGGGGTGGCACAGATACGCAGTATTTT
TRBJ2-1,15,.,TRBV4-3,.,CASSQDRTSYNEQFF,TGCGCCAGCAGCCAAGATCGGACTTCCTACAATGAGCAGTTCTTC
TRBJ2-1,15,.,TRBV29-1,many,CSVEIGGHRVNEQFF,TGCAGCGTTGAGATTGGGGGCCACAGGGTCAATGAGCAGTTCTTC
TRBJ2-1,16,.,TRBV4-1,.,CASSHDDLSPYNEQFF,TGCGCCAGCAGCCACGATGATTTGTCCCCCTACAATGAGCAGTTCTTC
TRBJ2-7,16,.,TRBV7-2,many,CASSLSGGGFSYEQYF,TGTGCCAGCAGCTTATCCGGGGGCGGGTTTTCCTACGAGCAGTACTTC
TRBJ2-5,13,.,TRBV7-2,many,CASILTFQETQYF,TGTGCCAGCATCCTGACATTCCAAGAGACCCAGTACTTC
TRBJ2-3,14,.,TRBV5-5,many,CASSLSGGEDTQYF,TGTGCCAGCAGCTTGTCTGGAGGGGAGGATACGCAGTATTTT
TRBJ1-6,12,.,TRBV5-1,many,CASSNPQGALHF,TGCGCCAGCAGCAATCCCCAGGGAGCCCTCCACTTT
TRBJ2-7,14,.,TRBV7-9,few,CASSLDISSYEQYF,TGTGCCAGCAGCTTAGACATCTCCTCCTACGAGCAGTACTTC
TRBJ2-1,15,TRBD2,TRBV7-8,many,CASSQRGGSRNEQFF,TGTGCCAGCAGCCAACGCGGGGGATCCCGCAATGAGCAGTTCTTC
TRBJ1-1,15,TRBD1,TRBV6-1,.,CASTRIRDSDTEAFF,TGTGCCAGCACCCGAATACGGGACAGTGACACTGAAGCTTTCTTT
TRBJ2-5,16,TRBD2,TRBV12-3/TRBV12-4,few,CASSPGLAGRRETQYF,TGTGCCAGCAGTCCAGGACTAGCGGGGCGGCGGGAGACCCAGTACTTC
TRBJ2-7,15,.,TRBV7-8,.,CASSPRWGAAYEQYF,TGTGCCAGCAGTCCACGTTGGGGAGCCGCCTACGAGCAGTACTTC
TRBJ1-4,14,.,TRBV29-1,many,CSVPWEAPNEKLFF,TGCAGCGTTCCCTGGGAGGCCCCTAATGAAAAACTGTTTTTT
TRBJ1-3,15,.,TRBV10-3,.,CAISKTATSGNTIYF,TGTGCCATCAGCAAGACAGCCACCTCTGGAAACACCATATATTTT
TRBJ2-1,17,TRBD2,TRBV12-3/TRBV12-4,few,CASSSSNSGPSYNEQFF,TGTGCCAGCAGTTCCTCTAATAGCGGGCCTTCCTACAATGAGCAGTTCTTC
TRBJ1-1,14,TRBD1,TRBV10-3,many,CAISATGGNTEAFF,TGTGCCATCAGTGCCACAGGGGGAAACACTGAAGCTTTCTTT
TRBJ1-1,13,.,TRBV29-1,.,CSVDAGAGTEAFF,TGCAGCGTTGATGCGGGGGCTGGCACTGAAGCTTTCTTT
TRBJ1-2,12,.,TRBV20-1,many,CSARGDTYGYTF,TGCAGTGCCCGAGGGGACACCTATGGCTACACCTTC
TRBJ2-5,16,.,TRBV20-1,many,CSARTSGGGHWETQYF,TGCAGTGCTAGGACCTCAGGGGGGGGGCATTGGGAGACCCAGTACTTC
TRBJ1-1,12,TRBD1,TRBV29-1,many,CSVHWDRGEAFF,TGCAGCGTCCACTGGGACAGGGGAGAAGCTTTCTTT
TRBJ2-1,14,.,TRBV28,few,CASSRSGNYNEQFF,TGTGCCAGCAGTCGGTCCGGGAACTACAATGAGCAGTTCTTC
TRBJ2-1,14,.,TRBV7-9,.,CASSLSIGRNEQFF,TGTGCCAGCAGTCTTAGTATAGGGAGGAATGAGCAGTTCTTC
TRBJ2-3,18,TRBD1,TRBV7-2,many,CASSTISTGGAGTDTQYF,TGTGCCAGCAGCACCATCTCAACAGGGGGCGCTGGCACAGATACGCAGTATTTT
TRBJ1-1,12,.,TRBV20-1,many,CSAPGLGTEAFF,TGCAGTGCGCCGGGCCTTGGCACTGAAGCTTTCTTT
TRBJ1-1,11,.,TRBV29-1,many,CSVTKNTEAFF,TGCAGCGTTACCAAGAACACTGAAGCTTTCTTT
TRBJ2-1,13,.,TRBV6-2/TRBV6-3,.,CASSYSFGNEQFF,TGTGCCAGCAGTTACTCGTTTGGCAATGAGCAGTTCTTC
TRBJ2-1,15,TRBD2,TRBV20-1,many,CSASRRTSGDNEQFF,TGCAGTGCTAGTCGCCGGACTAGCGGGGACAATGAGCAGTTCTTC
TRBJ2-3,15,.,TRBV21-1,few,CASSARRRSTDTQYF,TGTGCCAGCAGCGCCCGACGGAGGAGCACAGATACGCAGTATTTT
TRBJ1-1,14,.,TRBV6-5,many,CASSYGTANTEAFF,TGCGCCAGCAGCTACGGGACGGCGAACACTGAAGCTTTCTTT
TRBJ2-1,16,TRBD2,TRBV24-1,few,CATSATSGVSYNEQFF,TGTGCCACCAGTGCGACTAGCGGGGTTTCCTACAATGAGCAGTTCTTC
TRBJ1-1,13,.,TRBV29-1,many,CSVEYQGNTEAFF,TGCAGCGTTGAATATCAGGGGAACACTGAAGCTTTCTTT
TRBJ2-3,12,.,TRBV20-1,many,CSVEGLTDTQYF,TGCAGTGTCGAGGGCCTCACAGATACGCAGTATTTT
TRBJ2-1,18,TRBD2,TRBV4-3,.,CASSQDSFAGGGFNEQFF,TGCGCCAGCAGCCAAGATTCTTTTGCGGGGGGTGGATTCAATGAGCAGTTCTTC
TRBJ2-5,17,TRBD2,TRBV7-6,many,CASTDATTSGGRETQYF,TGTGCCAGCACCGATGCAACAACTAGCGGGGGGAGAGAGACCCAGTACTTC
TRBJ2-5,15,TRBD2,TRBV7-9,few,CASSPLAGGEETQYF,TGTGCCAGCAGCCCTTTAGCGGGGGGTGAAGAGACCCAGTACTTC
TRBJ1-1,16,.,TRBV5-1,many,CASSLDSGSMNTEAFF,TGCGCCAGCAGCTTGGATTCGGGCAGCATGAACACTGAAGCTTTCTTT
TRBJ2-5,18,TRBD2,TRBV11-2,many,CASSLKVWTSGAWETQYF,TGTGCCAGCAGCTTAAAAGTTTGGACTAGCGGCGCGTGGGAGACCCAGTACTTC
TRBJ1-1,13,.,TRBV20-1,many,CSARVGSGTEAFF,TGCAGTGCTAGAGTTGGGTCGGGCACTGAAGCTTTCTTT
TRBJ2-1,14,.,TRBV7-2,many,CASSLELPTNEQFF,TGTGCCAGCAGCTTAGAACTCCCGACCAATGAGCAGTTCTTC
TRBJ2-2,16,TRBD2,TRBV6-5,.,CASSFSGGRSNGELFF,TGTGCCAGCAGTTTTTCGGGGGGAAGGTCAAACGGGGAGCTGTTTTTT